A selection of T cell receptor beta chains follows, all from one sample in a study of patients and donors after allogeneic stem cell transplantation. TCRdb re-derived calls from the RT-PCR reads in MiXCR, one entry per CDR3 protein. The sample consists of over 150,000 distinct CDR3 sequences, around 30% of them appearing once. Sequenced sample: blood, either unsorted or a sorted T cell fraction (not recorded which). The origin of the receptors is a human donor who was either an allogeneic HSCT recipient or a stem cell or donor lymphocyte infusion donor (not recorded which). It is not recorded whose cells these are; they may come from a transplant donor. Each CDR3 is given with its conserved first and last residue. A D gene is named only where the DNA matches it firmly. Clone size appears in some rows only: once, few, many, or a class for an expanded clone.

d_call j_call v_call clone_size cdr3_nt cdr3_aa
- TRBJ2-2 TRBV7-9 - TGTGCCAGCAGCCCTATGTTCGGCCAACAGGGAAACACCGGGGAGCTGTTTTTT CASSPMFGQQGNTGELFF
- TRBJ1-1 TRBV20-1 - TGCAGTGAAGGCACTGAAGCTTTCTTT CSEGTEAFF
- TRBJ1-1 TRBV12-3/TRBV12-4 few TGTGCCAGCAGTCCCCGATACGGAGGCACGGTGAACACTGAAGCTTTCTTT CASSPRYGGTVNTEAFF
- TRBJ2-7 TRBV6-2/TRBV6-3 - TGTGCCAGCAGTTACTCGACCTACGAGCAGTACTTC CASSYSTYEQYF
TRBD2 TRBJ2-1 TRBV9 - TGTGCCAGCAGCGTAGTGGTAGCGGGAGTGGATGAGCAGTTCTTC CASSVVVAGVDEQFF
- TRBJ2-7 TRBV7-6 - TGTGCCAGCAGCTTTGACGCTGGATTCCTCTACGAGCAGTACTTC CASSFDAGFLYEQYF
- TRBJ2-7 TRBV4-3 many TGCGCCAGCAGCCAACCTCGGGACGGTGCCTCCTACGAGCAGTACTTC CASSQPRDGASYEQYF
- TRBJ2-3 TRBV7-3 - TGTGCCAGCAGCTTAAATGTCCTCTATACGCAGTATTTT CASSLNVLYTQYF
- TRBJ2-5 TRBV12-3/TRBV12-4 - TGTGCCAGCAGTTTACCTGGGGGACAAGGGACCCAGTACTTC CASSLPGGQGTQYF
TRBD2 TRBJ2-1 TRBV11-3 - TGTTGCGGGAGCAGAAATGAGCAGTTCTTC CCGSRNEQFF
- TRBJ1-1 TRBV29-1 many TGCAGCGTTGCCCGGACGGGGTTGGGCACTGAAGCTTTCTTT CSVARTGLGTEAFF
TRBD1 TRBJ2-5 TRBV27 - TGTGCCAGCAGTCGAGGGGGCAGGGAGACCCAGTACTTC CASSRGGRETQYF
- TRBJ1-5 TRBV4-1 few TGCGCCAGCAGCCAAGAAGGTGGCAGGCTAAATCAGCCCCAGCATTTT CASSQEGGRLNQPQHF
- TRBJ2-7 TRBV25-1 - TGTGCCAGCAAACGAGTCGGGGAAAGCTACGAGCAGTACTTC CASKRVGESYEQYF
- TRBJ1-5 TRBV6-5 many TGTGCCAGCAGACCGCTCGGGGGTCAGCCCCAGCATTTT CASRPLGGQPQHF
- TRBJ2-1 TRBV11-2 once TGTGCCAGCAGCATCAGACTAGATTGGGATGAGCAGTTCTTC CASSIRLDWDEQFF
- TRBJ2-6 TRBV7-8 - TGTGCGCTGTCTGGGGTTGGGGCCAACGTCCTGACTTTC CALSGVGANVLTF
- TRBJ1-5 TRBV11-3 - TGTGCCAGCAGCTTTATAGGGGTTAGCAATCAGCCCCAGCATTTT CASSFIGVSNQPQHF
- TRBJ1-6 TRBV4-3 many TGCGCCAGCAGCCCGCAGGCGGTCATTAATAATTCACCCCTCCACTTT CASSPQAVINNSPLHF